The clone carrying this T cell receptor (beta chain) was observed a few times. Its antigen is unknown. Germline CDR1 SGHTA, CDR2 FQGNSA. This CDR3 region has 14 residues. Deletions cut 1 base from V and 7 bases from J, with 8 bases between. PCR used 60 Vbeta primers and 13 Jbeta primers. The assay was immunoSEQ multiplex PCR, and TCRdb's table has in-frame clones only and misses some. The sample includes around 200,000 clones, over 80% of them seen just once. This entry comes from a study of cytomegalovirus exposure and HLA in healthy donors. Whole-study findings and limits: Cytomegalovirus association was listed for around 170 TCR beta chains.

The gene calls are TRBV7-2 and TRBJ1-6; perhaps TRBD1 as D (6 bases). Sample: PBMCs. This clonotype was sampled from a woman in her 50s in good health and CMV-seropositive. CDR3 region: CASSLDRANSPLHF. The CDR3 DNA reads as TGTGCCAGCAGCTTAGACAGGGCCAATTCACCCCTCCACTTT.